This TCR beta chain was sequenced during a study of metastatic and nonmetastatic thyroid tumors. Study context: Comparative analysis of repertoires was undertaken across blood and tumor or nodule tissue obtained from malignant and benign thyroid patients. Broader study findings: According to reports, the diversity of TCR beta was significantly higher in malignant thyroid tumors than in benign nodules, and this held in both blood and tumor samples.

About this clone: No antigen is known for it.

Among the patients, none had received any treatment before thyroid surgery. Per the study methods: Between-group CDR3 differences, defined by clinicopathological status, yielded a distant-metastasis classifier for papillary thyroid cancer. With MiXCR, TCRdb reprocessed the PCR reads. Here the V and J calls rest on TCRdb's processing, not on the authors' analysis. Of approximately 35,000 clones listed, under 14% are singletons. The CDR3 has 20 residues. The J segment lost 5 bases and the V segment lost 4 bases, leaving 12 bases of the junction unmatched. The V gene's germline CDR1 is KGHDR and CDR2 SFDVKD.

The source is a female donor with papillary thyroid cancer or a benign thyroid nodule (not recorded which). Some clones in this sample may be carry-over from other donors' samples. Material: blood. The gene calls are TRBV24-1 and TRBJ2-2, with TRBD2 identical over 16 bases. This CDR3 reads CATSDRTGTSGRANTGELFF. CDR3 sequence (DNA): TGTGCCACCAGTGACCGCACCGGGACTAGCGGGAGGGCCAATACCGGGGAGCTGTTTTTT.